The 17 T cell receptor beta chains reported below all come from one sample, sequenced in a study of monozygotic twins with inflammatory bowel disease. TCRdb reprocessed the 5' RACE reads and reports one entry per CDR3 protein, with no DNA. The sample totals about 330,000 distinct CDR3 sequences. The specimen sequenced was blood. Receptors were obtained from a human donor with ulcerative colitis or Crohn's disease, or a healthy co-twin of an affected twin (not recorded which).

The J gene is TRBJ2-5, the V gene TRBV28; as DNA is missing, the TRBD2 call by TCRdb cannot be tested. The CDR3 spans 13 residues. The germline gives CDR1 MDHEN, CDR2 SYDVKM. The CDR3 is CASSLGTLGTQYF.

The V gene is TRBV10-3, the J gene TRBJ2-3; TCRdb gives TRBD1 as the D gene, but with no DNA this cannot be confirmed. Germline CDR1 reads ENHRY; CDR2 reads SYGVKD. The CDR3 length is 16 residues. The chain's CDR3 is CAISESSGQSTDTQYF.

The CDR3 here is CASSFRTSADTQYF. The chain is built from TRBV5-1 and TRBJ2-3. This CDR3 is 14 amino acids long. Germline CDR1 is SGHRS and CDR2 is YFSETQ.

This chain's CDR3 is CASSGFKDEQFF. The chain uses TRBV9 and TRBJ2-1. This CDR3 comprises 12 residues. Per germline, CDR1 SGDLS and CDR2 YYNGEE.

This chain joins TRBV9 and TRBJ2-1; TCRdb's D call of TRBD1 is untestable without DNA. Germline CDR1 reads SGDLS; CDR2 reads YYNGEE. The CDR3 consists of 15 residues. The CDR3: CASSVSGGAWNEQFF.

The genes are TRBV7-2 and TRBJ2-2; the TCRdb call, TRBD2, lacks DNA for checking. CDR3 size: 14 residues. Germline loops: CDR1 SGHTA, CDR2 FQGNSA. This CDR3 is CASSLGAQGRELFF. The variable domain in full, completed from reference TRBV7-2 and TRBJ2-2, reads GAGVSQSPSNKVTEKGKDVELRCDPISGHTALYWYRQSLGQGLEFLIYFQGNSAPDKSGLPSDRFSAERTGGSVSTLTIQRTQQEDSAVYLCASSLGAQGRELFFGEGSRLTVL.

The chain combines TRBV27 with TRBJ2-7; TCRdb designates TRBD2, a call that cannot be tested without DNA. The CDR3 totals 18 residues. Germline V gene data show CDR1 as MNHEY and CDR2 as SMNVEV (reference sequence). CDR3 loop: CASSLNPPLAGASYEQYF.

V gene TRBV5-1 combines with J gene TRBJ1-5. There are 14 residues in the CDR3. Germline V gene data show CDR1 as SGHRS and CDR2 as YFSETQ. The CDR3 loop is CASSLDGLDQPQHF.

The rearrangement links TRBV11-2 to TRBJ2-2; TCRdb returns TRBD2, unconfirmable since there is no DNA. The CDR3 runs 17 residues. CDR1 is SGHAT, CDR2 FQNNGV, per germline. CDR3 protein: CASSRPSSEPNTGELFF. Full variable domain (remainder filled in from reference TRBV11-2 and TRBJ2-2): EAGVAQSPRYKIIEKRQSVAFWCNPISGHATLYWYQQILGQGPKLLIQFQNNGVVDDSQLPKDRFSAERLKGVDSTLKIQPAKLEDSAVYLCASSRPSSEPNTGELFFGEGSRLTVL.

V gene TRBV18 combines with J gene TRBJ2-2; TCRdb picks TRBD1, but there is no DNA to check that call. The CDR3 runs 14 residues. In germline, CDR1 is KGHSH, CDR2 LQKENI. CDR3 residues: CASSTTVNTGELFF.

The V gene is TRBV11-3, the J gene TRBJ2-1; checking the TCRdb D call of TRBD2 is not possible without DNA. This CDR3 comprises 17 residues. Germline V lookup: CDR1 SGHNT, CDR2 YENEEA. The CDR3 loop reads CASSLGPTGRIYNEQFF.

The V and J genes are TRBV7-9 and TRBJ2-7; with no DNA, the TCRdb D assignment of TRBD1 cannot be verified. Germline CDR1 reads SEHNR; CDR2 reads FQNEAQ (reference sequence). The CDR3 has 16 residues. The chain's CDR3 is CASSLGGERSSYEQYF.

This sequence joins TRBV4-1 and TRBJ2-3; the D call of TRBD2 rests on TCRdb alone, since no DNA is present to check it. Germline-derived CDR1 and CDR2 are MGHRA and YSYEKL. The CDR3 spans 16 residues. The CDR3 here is CASSRGLAGSTDTQYF.

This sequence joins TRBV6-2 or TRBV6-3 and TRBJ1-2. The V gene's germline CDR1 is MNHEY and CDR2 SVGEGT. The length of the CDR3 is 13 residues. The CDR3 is CASSYDGPDGYTF.

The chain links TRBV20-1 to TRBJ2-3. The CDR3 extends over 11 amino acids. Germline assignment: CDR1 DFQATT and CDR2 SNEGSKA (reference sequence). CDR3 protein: CRTSGTDTQYF.

The CDR3 reads CSARVPGSTDTQYF. This sequence joins TRBV20-1 and TRBJ2-3; as DNA is missing, the TRBD1 call by TCRdb cannot be tested. The CDR3 covers 14 residues. Germline loops: CDR1 DFQATT, CDR2 SNEGSKA (reference sequence).

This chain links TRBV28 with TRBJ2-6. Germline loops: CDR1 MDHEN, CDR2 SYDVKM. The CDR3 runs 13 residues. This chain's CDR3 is CASLFPGANVLTF.